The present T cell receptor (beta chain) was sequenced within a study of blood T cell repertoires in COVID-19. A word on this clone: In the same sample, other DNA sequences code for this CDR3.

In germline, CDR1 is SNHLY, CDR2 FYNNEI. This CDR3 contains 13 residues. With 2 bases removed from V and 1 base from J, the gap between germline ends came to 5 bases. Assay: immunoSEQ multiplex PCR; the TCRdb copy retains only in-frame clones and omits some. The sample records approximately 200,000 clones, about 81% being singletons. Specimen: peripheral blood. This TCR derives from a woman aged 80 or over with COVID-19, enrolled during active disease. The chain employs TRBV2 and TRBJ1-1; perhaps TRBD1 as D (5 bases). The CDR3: CASSEQGNTEAFF. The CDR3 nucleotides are TGTGCCAGCAGTGAACAGGGGAACACTGAAGCTTTCTTT. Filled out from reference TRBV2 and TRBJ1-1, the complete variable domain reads EPEVTQTPSHQVTQMGQEVILRCVPISNHLYFYWYRQILGQKVEFLVSFYNNEISEKSEIFDDQFSVERPDGSNFTLKIRSTKLEDSAMYFCASSEQGNTEAFFGQGTRLTVV.